This T cell receptor (beta chain) stems from a study of blood T cell repertoires in COVID-19. Study background: The United States, Italy and Spain provided the acute and convalescent COVID-19 samples.

Profiling relied on immunoSEQ multiplex PCR, and the TCRdb table lists in-frame clones only, not all of them. The sample carries about 99,000 clones, around 88% recorded once. Germline V gene lookup returns CDR1 MNHNS and CDR2 SASEGT. The CDR3 consists of 16 residues. Between the trimmed V and J ends, which lost 0 bases and 7 bases, there was a span of 13 bases. Material for sequencing was peripheral blood. The source of this sequence is a man in his fifties with COVID-19, enrolled during active disease. The V call is TRBV6-1, the J call TRBJ1-6, with D unclear. The CDR3 bases are TGTGCCAGCAGTGAAGCTTACGGGGAGGAGAATTCACCCCTCCACTTT. This encodes CASSEAYGEENSPLHF.